The source of this TCR beta chain is a study of T cells expressing NK-cell markers (dated by TCRdb to 2018 to 2020). Study-level background: Three sorted T-cell subsets (CD3+CD56+NKG2C+, CD3+CD56+NKG2C- and CD3+CD56-NKG2C+) from 8 or 9 donors had their TCR beta-chain repertoires profiled. The study sequenced eight donors, all healthy volunteers chosen at random: three men and five women. Libraries were sequenced as 2 x 150 bp reads on Illumina HiSeq 2000/2500, MiSeq or NextSeq. Among the eight sequenced donors, seven were HCMV-seropositive and one was HCMV-seronegative.

A commercial ELISA kit detecting HCMV-specific IgG in serum was used to determine HCMV serostatus. Peripheral blood mononuclear cells were isolated from blood by Ficoll density gradient centrifugation. The sequencer listed for this sample is Illumina HiSeq 2000. TCR beta cDNA libraries were made by 5'RACE template switching that added a universal primer site and unique molecular identifiers. Synthesis of cDNA was primed from the TCR beta constant segment and was followed by two consecutive PCR amplification steps. As for the original processing: MIGEC handled demultiplexing of the reads and grouping by UMI, while MiTCR was used to assemble and quantify clonotypes. Only TCR cDNA sequences supported by at least two reads were kept to exclude erroneous sequences. The tcR package was used for downstream repertoire analysis, with clonotypes matched between fractions based on CDR3 nucleotide sequence plus V segment. VDJmatch was used to annotate antigen specificity against VDJdb, with one amino acid substitution in CDR3 permitted. TCRdb reanalyzed the reads, keeping one entry per CDR3 protein sequence and omitting DNA. For this entry, the V and J calls and clone size follow TCRdb and not the study's own pipeline. This sample's table lists about 380,000 distinct CDR3 sequences. The top ten hold roughly 5.4% of the sample.

The CDR3, cysteine through phenylalanine, is 18 amino acids long. No DNA is given. CDR1 DFQATT and CDR2 SNEGSKA were looked up in the germline V gene (reference sequence). Study-wide findings and limitations: Whether the expanded NKG2C-expressing T cell clones were specific for HCMV antigens remained unclear. For several donors, the dominant CD3+CD56+NKG2C+ clonotypes were among the top 10 CD8+ clonotypes and accounted for 1.0-7.0% of CD8+ T cells. Those dominant clonotypes were again the most abundant among CD3+CD56-NKG2C+ cells in a handful of donors, at about 25-60.1%.

As for this clonotype: Its antigen is unknown.

Rearrangement joined TRBV20-1 to TRBJ2-1. The sequence was collected from a man aged 18-75 years in good health. The sequenced sample was blood T cells: a sorted CD56 or NKG2C T cell subset, CD4+ or CD8+ T cells, or bulk PBMC T cells (not recorded which). The CDR3 amino acid sequence is: CSARDVFRGQGPYNEQFF.